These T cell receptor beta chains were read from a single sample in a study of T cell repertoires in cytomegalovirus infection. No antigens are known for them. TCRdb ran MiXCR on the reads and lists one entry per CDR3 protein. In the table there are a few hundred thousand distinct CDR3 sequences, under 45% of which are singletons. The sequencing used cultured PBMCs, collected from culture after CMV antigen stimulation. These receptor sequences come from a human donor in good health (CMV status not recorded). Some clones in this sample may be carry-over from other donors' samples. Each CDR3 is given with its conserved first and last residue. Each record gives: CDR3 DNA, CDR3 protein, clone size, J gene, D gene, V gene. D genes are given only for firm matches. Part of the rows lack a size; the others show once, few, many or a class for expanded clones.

CDR3 DNA: TGTGCCAGCAGCACGCGACCCTGGGGTAGCGGGTTCACAGATACGCAGTATTTT
CDR3 protein: CASSTRPWGSGFTDTQYF
clone size: -
J gene: TRBJ2-3
D gene: TRBD2
V gene: TRBV7-8

CDR3 DNA: TGTGCCAGCACCCAGGGACAGCACGCAGATACGCAGTATTTT
CDR3 protein: CASTQGQHADTQYF
clone size: once
J gene: TRBJ2-3
D gene: TRBD1
V gene: TRBV6-6

CDR3 DNA: TGTGCCAGTATCTCTGACAGGCACCCCACCTACGAGCAGTACTTC
CDR3 protein: CASISDRHPTYEQYF
clone size: -
J gene: TRBJ2-7
D gene: -
V gene: TRBV19

CDR3 DNA: TGCAGTGCTAGAGATGCTAGCGGGATAGATACGCAGTATTTT
CDR3 protein: CSARDASGIDTQYF
clone size: few
J gene: TRBJ2-3
D gene: TRBD2
V gene: TRBV20-1

CDR3 DNA: TGTGCCAGCAGCTTGGAGAGGGAGGTGGAGACCCAGTACTTC
CDR3 protein: CASSLEREVETQYF
clone size: few
J gene: TRBJ2-5
D gene: -
V gene: TRBV7-2

CDR3 DNA: TGTGCCAGCAGTTTGAGGGACTACCGCAGGCAGCCCCAGCATTTT
CDR3 protein: CASSLRDYRRQPQHF
clone size: few
J gene: TRBJ1-5
D gene: -
V gene: TRBV28

CDR3 DNA: TGTGCCAGCAGCCGTGGACAGGGGAGGGAAAAACTGTTTTTT
CDR3 protein: CASSRGQGREKLFF
clone size: few
J gene: TRBJ1-4
D gene: TRBD1
V gene: TRBV12-3/TRBV12-4

CDR3 DNA: TGTGCCAGCAGCCCGACAGGGATCTATGGCTACACCTTC
CDR3 protein: CASSPTGIYGYTF
clone size: few
J gene: TRBJ1-2
D gene: TRBD1
V gene: TRBV7-6

CDR3 DNA: TGTGCCAGCAGTTACTCGAATCCGGGCACCGGGGAGCTGTTTTTT
CDR3 protein: CASSYSNPGTGELFF
clone size: few
J gene: TRBJ2-2
D gene: -
V gene: TRBV6-5

CDR3 DNA: TGTGCCAGCAGCCCACAGGGGGCGAATGGCTACACCTTC
CDR3 protein: CASSPQGANGYTF
clone size: many
J gene: TRBJ1-2
D gene: TRBD1
V gene: TRBV7-9

CDR3 DNA: TGTGCCAGCAGCACCACAGAGGGGAGCGGGGGGGAGGTTGAGCAGTTCTTC
CDR3 protein: CASSTTEGSGGEVEQFF
clone size: -
J gene: TRBJ2-1
D gene: TRBD2
V gene: TRBV9

CDR3 DNA: TGTGCCAGCAGTTTTGAGATTCGGGAGGGCAAAGAAAAACTGTTTTTT
CDR3 protein: CASSFEIREGKEKLFF
clone size: -
J gene: TRBJ1-4
D gene: -
V gene: TRBV12-3/TRBV12-4

CDR3 DNA: TGCGCCAGCAGCGTGGGGGGGGCTACCTCACCCCTCCACTTT
CDR3 protein: CASSVGGATSPLHF
clone size: once
J gene: TRBJ1-6
D gene: -
V gene: TRBV5-1

CDR3 DNA: TGTGCCAGCCGTGCGATGAGCGGCAATGAGCAGTTCTTC
CDR3 protein: CASRAMSGNEQFF
clone size: few
J gene: TRBJ2-1
D gene: -
V gene: TRBV7-2

CDR3 DNA: TGCAGTGCTTCTAGCGGGGGGTCCTACAATGAGCAGTTCTTC
CDR3 protein: CSASSGGSYNEQFF
clone size: -
J gene: TRBJ2-1
D gene: TRBD2
V gene: TRBV20-1

CDR3 DNA: TGCAGTGCCTCGGGGGGAGGGAGCGGTGAAGCTTTCTTT
CDR3 protein: CSASGGGSGEAFF
clone size: -
J gene: TRBJ1-1
D gene: -
V gene: TRBV20-1

CDR3 DNA: TGTGCCATCAGTGAGCTAGCGGGGGCCCCCTCAGGAGATACGCAGTATTTT
CDR3 protein: CAISELAGAPSGDTQYF
clone size: once
J gene: TRBJ2-3
D gene: TRBD2
V gene: TRBV10-3

CDR3 DNA: TGTGCCAGTAGTATGACTAGCGGGGGCGCCGGAGATACGCAGTATTTT
CDR3 protein: CASSMTSGGAGDTQYF
clone size: few
J gene: TRBJ2-3
D gene: TRBD2
V gene: TRBV19

CDR3 DNA: TGTGCCAGCAGTTTATTCGCGGGCAATCAGCCCCAGCATTTT
CDR3 protein: CASSLFAGNQPQHF
clone size: once
J gene: TRBJ1-5
D gene: -
V gene: TRBV27

CDR3 DNA: TGCGCCAGCAGCCTACCCGGGGGCAGACTTAATTCACCCCTCCACTTT
CDR3 protein: CASSLPGGRLNSPLHF
clone size: -
J gene: TRBJ1-6
D gene: -
V gene: TRBV4-1

CDR3 DNA: TGTGCCAGCAGCTTAGGAGGGGTTGGAAACACCATATATTTT
CDR3 protein: CASSLGGVGNTIYF
clone size: -
J gene: TRBJ1-3
D gene: -
V gene: TRBV7-6

CDR3 DNA: TGTGCCAGCAGTTACGCCTGGGGCACCGGGGAGCTGTTTTTT
CDR3 protein: CASSYAWGTGELFF
clone size: -
J gene: TRBJ2-2
D gene: -
V gene: TRBV6-5